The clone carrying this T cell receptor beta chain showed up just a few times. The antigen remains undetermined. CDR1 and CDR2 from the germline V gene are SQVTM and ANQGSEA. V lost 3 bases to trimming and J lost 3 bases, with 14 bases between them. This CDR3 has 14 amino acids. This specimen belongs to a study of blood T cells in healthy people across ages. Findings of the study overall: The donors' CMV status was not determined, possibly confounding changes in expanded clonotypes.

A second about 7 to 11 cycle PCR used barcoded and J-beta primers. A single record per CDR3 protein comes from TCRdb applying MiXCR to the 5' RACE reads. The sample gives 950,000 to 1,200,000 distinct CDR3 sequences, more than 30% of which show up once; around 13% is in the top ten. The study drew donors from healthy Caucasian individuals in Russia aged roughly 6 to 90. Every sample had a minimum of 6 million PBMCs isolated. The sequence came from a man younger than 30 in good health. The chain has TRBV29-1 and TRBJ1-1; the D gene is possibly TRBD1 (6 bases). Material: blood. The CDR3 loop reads CSVELQGLYTEAFF. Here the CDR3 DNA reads TGCAGCGTTGAGTTACAGGGCTTGTACACTGAAGCTTTCTTT.